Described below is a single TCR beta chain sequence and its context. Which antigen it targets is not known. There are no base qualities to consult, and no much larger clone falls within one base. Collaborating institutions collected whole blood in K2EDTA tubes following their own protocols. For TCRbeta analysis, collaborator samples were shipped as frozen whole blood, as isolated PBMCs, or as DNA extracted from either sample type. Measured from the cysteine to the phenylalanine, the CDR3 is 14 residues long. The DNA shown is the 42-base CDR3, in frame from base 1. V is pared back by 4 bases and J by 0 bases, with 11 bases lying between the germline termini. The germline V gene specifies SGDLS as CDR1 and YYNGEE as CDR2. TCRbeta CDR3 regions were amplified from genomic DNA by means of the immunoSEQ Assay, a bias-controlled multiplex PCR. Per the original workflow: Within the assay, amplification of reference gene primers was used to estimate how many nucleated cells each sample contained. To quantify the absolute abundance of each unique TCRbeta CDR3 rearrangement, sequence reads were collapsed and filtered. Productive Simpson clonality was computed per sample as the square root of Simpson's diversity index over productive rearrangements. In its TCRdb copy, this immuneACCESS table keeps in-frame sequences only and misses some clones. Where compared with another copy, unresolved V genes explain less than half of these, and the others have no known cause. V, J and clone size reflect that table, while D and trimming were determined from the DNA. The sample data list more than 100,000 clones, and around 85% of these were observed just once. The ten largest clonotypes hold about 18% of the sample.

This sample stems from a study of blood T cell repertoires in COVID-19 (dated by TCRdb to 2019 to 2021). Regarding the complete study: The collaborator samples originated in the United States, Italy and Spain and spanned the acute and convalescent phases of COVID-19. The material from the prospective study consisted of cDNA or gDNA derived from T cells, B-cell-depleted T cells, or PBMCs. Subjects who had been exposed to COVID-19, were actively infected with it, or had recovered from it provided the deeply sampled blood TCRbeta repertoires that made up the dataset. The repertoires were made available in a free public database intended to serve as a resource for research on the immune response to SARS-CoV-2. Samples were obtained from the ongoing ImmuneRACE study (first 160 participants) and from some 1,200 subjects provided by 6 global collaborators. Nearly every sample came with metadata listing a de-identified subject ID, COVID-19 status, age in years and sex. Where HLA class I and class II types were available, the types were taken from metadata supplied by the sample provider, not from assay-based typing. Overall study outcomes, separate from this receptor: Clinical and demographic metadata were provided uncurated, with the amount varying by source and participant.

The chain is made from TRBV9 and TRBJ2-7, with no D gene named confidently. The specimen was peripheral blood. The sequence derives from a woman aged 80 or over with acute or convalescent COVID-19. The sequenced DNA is TGTGCCAGCAGCCCCCAGTTTAACTCCTACGAGCAGTACTTC. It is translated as CASSPQFNSYEQYF.